This entry describes one T cell receptor (beta chain). Its antigen specificity is not known. There are no base qualities to consult, and no much larger clone falls within one base. This sample was included in a study of cytomegalovirus exposure and HLA in healthy donors (dated by TCRdb to about 2017). About the full investigation: According to an earlier analysis of around 600 of the donors, about 170 million T cells yielded 100 million or so unique TCR beta sequences and more than 250 Gb of sequence data. In a later analysis, previously published TCR beta repertoires from 550 to 700 donors were re-analyzed and high-resolution HLA genotyping was added so that TCR occurrence patterns could be studied. Class I and class II HLA loci were covered by the typing at four-digit resolution. The study aimed to test whether cataloging public T cell receptors could reveal signatures of past pathogen exposure. Donor age, sex, ethnicity and CMV serostatus were compiled together with the repertoire data. Roughly 5 DR-DQ haplotypes were handled as single units for association and clustering because linkage in the cohort was strong. The study profiled the T cell repertoires of under 700 subjects by immunosequencing and related them to cytomegalovirus serostatus. A later genetic analysis took genome-wide SNP genotypes for about three fifths of the roughly 700 donors and used that subset as a discovery cohort. Of the 300 to 500 genotyped donors, less than 85% were placed in the genetic ancestry cluster associated with self-reported Caucasian donors. In the later analysis, no new phenotypic data were used to find candidate immune exposures; instead, reliance was placed on TCR beta sequences and their occurrence across donors. Roughly 300 gigabases of sequencing data and tens of millions of unique TCR sequences were included in an early release covering about 700 HLA-typed donors. A separate validation cohort of over 95 different subjects was used in addition to the approximately 610-subject first cohort. All discovery cohort repertoires had been generated on a single sequencing platform. Typing coverage differed by locus: A, B, C, DRB1 and DQB1 were typed in about 620-630 donors, DQA1 in 522, DPA1 in nearly 610, and DPB1 in roughly 450. To decide whether each TCR beta V gene segment behaved as functional or pseudogenic, an earlier analysis of fewer than 750 of the donors relied on high-throughput TCR beta sequencing. Across some 400 genotyped donors of the cohort, an average of roughly 230,000 unique TCR beta nucleotide sequences per donor were sequenced, and roughly a sixth of those sequences were non-productive. To predict cytomegalovirus infection status, the study combined high-throughput TCR immunosequencing, statistical association of individual TCRs with disease status, and machine learning.

Beyond this particular receptor, the publication reports: In a later analysis, HLA-associated TCR beta chains were found to be more clonally expanded and to have lower generation probabilities than equally common non-associated chains. Because the 87-base-pair reads could not distinguish some IMGT-functional V segments, including TRBV6-2 and TRBV6-3, those segments were excluded. Linkage disequilibrium might explain the correlated functional status among segregating V segments, but an unknown experimental factor could not be excluded. An association between a missense DCLRE1C variant and V-gene and J-gene trimming of TCR beta chains was found in a later genetic analysis and replicated in an independent cohort. The study listed approximately 160 TCR beta chains as associated with cytomegalovirus. A cluster of highly shared sequence variants was judged likely to be a technical artifact of the sequencing pipeline. A further reported finding was that TCR beta sequences accurately predicted the HLA-A and HLA-B alleles for most subjects in the first cohort. In vitro tests confirmed that a few of the cytomegalovirus-associated TCR beta chains recognize cytomegalovirus antigens. Specific HLA alleles were associated with about 17,000 TCR beta sequences at a false discovery rate of 0.05 in a later analysis. In a later analysis, the rate of TCR association differed among HLA loci, with DRB1 alleles having the most associated TCRs and HLA-C alleles having the fewest. Because counts were too low, around 17 rarely observed V segments, including chromosome 9 orphons, were left out of the earlier analysis of some 640 of the donors. Cytomegalovirus status was reported to be diagnosed by the classifier with high specificity and sensitivity in both the original and validation cohorts. In a later genetic analysis, fewer N-insertions in productive TCRs were reported among donors in an Asian-associated ancestry cluster than the roughly 700-donor mean. CMV serostatus was the only immune exposure information available for the cohort. In this cohort, only TCR beta chains were sequenced, and detectable features were limited by the absence of alpha or paired-chain data. While some public TCRs were present in many individuals, most TCR sequences turned up only very rarely across donors. A later analysis found that most CMV-associated TCR beta chains appeared HLA-restricted, with HLA associations seemingly driven largely by CMV exposure. The authors suggested that the approach could potentially be generalized to other disease states and immunological phenotypes. The presence/absence analyses assumed that sequencing depth was roughly uniform across donors, and that assumption may not be true. A later analysis reported that several top co-occurrence clusters appeared linked to parvovirus B19, influenza, CMV and Epstein-Barr virus. In an earlier analysis of about 600 of the donors, most TCR beta V segments appeared in productive rearrangements about 87% or about 30% of the time, broadly matching IMGT annotations. When HLA alleles, especially DR and DQ, strongly co-occurred, attributing TCR associations to individual alleles was difficult. HLA typing was unavailable for some donors at each locus, so association tests used only the typed subset.

Library construction relied on the immunoSEQ multiplex PCR assay. For the multiplex PCR, a mixture combining 60 forward primers for TCR Vbeta segments and 13 reverse primers for TCR Jbeta segments was used. The CDR3 region of rearranged TCR beta genes was amplified from genomic DNA by a multiplex PCR assay. Amplified TCR beta libraries were sequenced as 87-base-pair reads on the Illumina HiSeq System. In the source study's methods: A later analysis counted approximately 74 million unique TCR beta chains across the 666 repertoires, and around 12 million of these chains were shared by at least two donors. Raw reads were error-corrected and collapsed into unique sequences with a nearest-neighbor algorithm that merged closely related sequences to remove PCR and sequencing errors. Alignment of CDR3 sequences to IMGT reference sequences was used to assign V, D and J gene segments. For a sequence to be retained, at least a six-nucleotide match to both a V gene segment and a J gene segment was required. A rearrangement counted as productive if the CDR3 had no stop codons and remained in frame with V and J, and every other rearrangement counted as non-productive. Following IMGT convention, CDR3 was defined as the stretch from the second conserved V-encoded cysteine to the conserved J-encoded phenylalanine. Sequences without an unambiguous match to a single V gene segment were excluded from the earlier analysis of about 640 of the donors. An earlier analysis of just under 600 of the donors called V segments functional above 56.7% productive rearrangements and segregating when the between-donor standard deviation exceeded 5%. A statistical classification framework was built for diagnosing cytomegalovirus status from the catalog of TCR beta chain sequences. In a later analysis, TCR nucleotide sequences were compared against IMGT/GENE-DB human TR gene sequences so that V and J genes could be assigned. The TCRdist pipeline was used in a later analysis to assign CDR3 sequences and most-parsimonious VDJ recombination scenarios. In a later analysis, every TCR beta chain was defined by the combination of its CDR3 amino acid sequence and its V-gene family, and reads without a unique V-gene family were dropped. A later analysis removed 592 highly shared, low-generation-probability nucleotide sequences to deal with suspected cross-contamination and a sequencing artifact. A later analysis calculated a clonal expansion index for each public chain from normalized within-repertoire ranks of inferred template counts. In a later analysis, generation probabilities were computed using a VDJ recombination model fitted to out-of-frame rearrangements, and the results were checked against IGoR. Hypergeometric tests were used in a later analysis to score TCR-TCR, TCR-HLA and TCR-CMV co-occurrence, with a repertoire-size bias correction applied to the TCR pairs. A later analysis estimated false discovery rates by permuting HLA or CMV assignments 20 times. In a later analysis, co-occurring TCRs were grouped using DBSCAN, and TCRdist sequence similarity was added for clustering within HLA-allele-positive subsets. Repertoires with fewer than 30,000 or more than 120,000 public chains, plus five repertoires with anomalous nucleotide sharing, were excluded from co-occurrence clustering. TCRdb provides this immuneACCESS table in a form limited to in-frame rearrangements. Some clones are lacking; in checked studies, under half of them reflect an unresolved V gene, and why the rest are absent is not known. Clonal size and the V and J genes are those of that table, whereas D and trimming came from the DNA. Counted in this sample were about 140,000 clones; about 75% of them appeared once. The top ten clonotypes cover over 3% of the sample.

In total, 666 healthy bone marrow donors made up the cohort. All cohort members were sampled while nominally healthy, although unrecorded immune exposures were likely present. The donor tested CMV seronegative and was one of the 352 seronegative cohort members. A peripheral blood sample was collected from each donor, and TCR beta sequencing was performed on peripheral blood mononuclear cells. The Qiagen DNeasy Blood Extraction Kit was used to extract genomic DNA from the blood cell samples. For this chain, trimming is 8 bases at the V end and 8 bases at the J end, and the number of junction bases without a gene match is 9. Based on the germline V gene, the CDR1 and CDR2 sequences are SNHLY and FYNNEI. From the cysteine up to the phenylalanine, the CDR3 has a length of 14 residues. Only CDR3 DNA is held: 42 bases, read in frame from base 1.

The chain is assembled from TRBV2 and TRBJ1-6; TRBD1 agrees with 7 junctional bases. Sequencing was performed on PBMCs. This sequence originates from a man aged 40-49 years in good health and CMV-seronegative. The CDR3 protein: CASALEGAYSPLHF. The sequenced DNA: TGTGCCAGCGCCCTGGAGGGGGCGTATTCACCCCTCCACTTT.